These 29 T cell receptor beta chains came from one sample sequenced in a study of identical twins. TCRdb reprocessed the 5' RACE reads via MiXCR and lists one record per CDR3 protein. Of hundreds of thousands of distinct CDR3 sequences in the sample, 6.1% were seen once. Input material: naive T cells sorted from blood. All receptors come from a man younger than 35 in good health.

This clonotype appeared many times. V gene TRBV2 combines with J gene TRBJ2-7; no clear D gene. Trimming stripped 3 bases from V and 0 bases from J, with 12 bases between. In germline, CDR1 is SNHLY, CDR2 FYNNEI. The CDR3 runs 15 residues. The CDR3 reads CASSESGRSSYEQYV. CDR3 bases: TGTGCCAGCAGTGAGTCGGGCCGAAGCTCCTACGAGCAGTACGTC.

This clonotype was seen at least ten times. V usage is TRBV12-3 or TRBV12-4 and J usage is TRBJ2-5; D perhaps matches TRBD1 (5 bases). Trimming removed 6 bases at V and 5 bases at J, with 13 bases between. The CDR3 runs 13 residues. The CDR3 bases are TGTGCCAGCAGCCTGGCAGGGTCGGAGACCCAGTACTTC. This codes for CASSLAGSETQYF.

Only a few counts were recorded for this clonotype. V usage is TRBV11-1 and J usage is TRBJ2-2, with D perhaps TRBD2 (5 bases). Deletions cut 4 bases from V and 2 bases from J, with 23 bases between. CDR1 SGHAT and CDR2 FQDESV come from the germline V gene (reference sequence). CDR3 length equals 19 residues. CDR3 region: CASSSGTPSLAGNTGELFF. As DNA, the CDR3 is TGTGCCAGCAGCTCCGGTACCCCCTCGCTAGCTGGCAACACCGGGGAGCTGTTTTTT. Based on the CDR3 plus reference TRBV11-1 and TRBJ2-2, the full variable domain is EAEVAQSPRYKITEKSQAVAFWCDPISGHATLYWYRQILGQGPELLVQFQDESVVDDSQLPKDRFSAERLKGVDSTLKIQPAELGDSAMYLCASSSGTPSLAGNTGELFFGEGSRLTVL.

This clonotype was seen many times. The V call is TRBV7-8, the J call TRBJ1-2; possible D gene TRBD1, 5 bases. Trimming took off 5 bases at V and 4 bases at J, with 20 bases between the two ends. The germline gives CDR1 SGHVS, CDR2 FQNEAQ. The CDR3 length is 16 residues. The CDR3 DNA is TGTGCCAGCAGCCGAGAGGGGCAGGCCACCACCTATGGCTACACCTTC. Amino acids: CASSREGQATTYGYTF.

This clonotype was recorded a few times. The chain recombines TRBV2 with TRBJ2-4; D is possibly TRBD2 (6 bases). V was cut by 2 bases and J by 0 bases, with 11 bases left in between. The CDR3 spans 16 residues. The germline V gene has CDR1 SNHLY and CDR2 FYNNEI. This CDR3 is CASSEKEGRAKNIQYF. As DNA, the CDR3 is TGTGCCAGCAGTGAAAAGGAGGGGAGAGCCAAAAACATTCAGTACTTC.

In regard to this clonotype: It may be a read error: a sequence one base away is much more abundant. The CDR3 reads CASSYSNIEGYEQYF. CDR3 in DNA: TGTGCCAGCAGTTACTCGAATATCGAGGGATACGAGCAGTACTTC. The chain couples TRBV6-2 or TRBV6-3 to TRBJ2-7, with D perhaps matching TRBD2 (5 bases). CDR1 MNHEY and CDR2 SVGEGT come from the germline V gene. This CDR3 is built from 15 residues. Trimming took off 0 bases at V and 4 bases at J, with 13 bases between the two ends.

This clonotype was seen repeatedly, ten times or more. The chain combines TRBV7-9 with TRBJ2-1; 7 nucleotides align to TRBD2. CDR3 length: 16 residues. Germline V gene data show CDR1 as SEHNR and CDR2 as FQNEAQ (reference sequence). V was pared by 5 bases and J by 0 bases, with 7 bases of the junction left unmatched. CDR3 DNA sequence: TGTGCCAGCAGCCCCTCGAGCGGGAACTCCTACAATGAGCAGTTCTTC. It codes for CASSPSSGNSYNEQFF.

This clonotype was counted many times. The rearrangement links TRBV12-3 or TRBV12-4 to TRBJ2-1; D remains ambiguous. V was clipped by 3 bases and J by 0 bases, with 12 bases between them. The CDR3 contains 16 residues. This CDR3 reads CASSLLAADSYNEQFF. CDR3 DNA: TGTGCCAGCAGTTTGTTGGCCGCGGACTCCTACAATGAGCAGTTCTTC.

This clonotype occurred many times. This chain uses TRBV12-3 or TRBV12-4 with TRBJ2-3, with 12 nucleotides matching TRBD2. J was trimmed by 4 bases and V by 6 bases; bases with no gene match: 5. There are 15 residues in the CDR3. CDR3 protein: CASSSSGRAPDTQYF. CDR3 in DNA: TGTGCCAGCAGCTCTAGCGGGAGGGCCCCAGATACGCAGTATTTT.

This clonotype has ten or more counts. This sequence joins TRBV27 and TRBJ2-7; no clear D gene. CDR1 is MNHEY, CDR2 SMNVEV, per germline (reference sequence). CDR3 length: 13 amino acids. V was trimmed by 4 bases and J by 4 bases, leaving 11 bases between them. In nucleotides, the CDR3 is TGTGCCAGCAGTTATAAAATAACTTACGAGCAGTACTTC. Translating it yields CASSYKITYEQYF.

This clonotype was recorded many times. The genes are TRBV20-1 and TRBJ1-5; no definite D call. Trimming pared 1 base from V and 6 bases from J, leaving 4 bases between. CDR1 and CDR2 from the germline V gene are DFQATT and SNEGSKA (reference sequence). This CDR3 is built from 11 residues. CDR3: CSARGGQPQHF. For the CDR3, the DNA is TGCAGTGCTAGAGGCGGTCAGCCCCAGCATTTT.

This clonotype was detected many times. The rearrangement links TRBV7-6 to TRBJ2-1; 7 bases are a match to TRBD2. CDR3 length: 16 residues. Germline V gene sequence: CDR1 SGHVS, CDR2 FNYEAQ. The V gene end was trimmed by 5 bases and the J gene end by 5 bases; junction bases not matched to a gene: 12. The CDR3 region is CASSPRGGRKHNEQFF. The CDR3 region has the DNA TGTGCCAGCAGCCCAAGGGGCGGGAGAAAGCACAATGAGCAGTTCTTC. The whole variable domain, remainder taken from reference TRBV7-6 and TRBJ2-1, is GAGVSQSPRYKVTKRGQDVALRCDPISGHVSLYWYRQALGQGPEFLTYFNYEAQQDKSGLPNDRFSAERPEGSISTLTIQRTEQRDSAMYRCASSPRGGRKHNEQFFGPGTRLTVL.

This clonotype was picked up many times. This rearrangement joins TRBV12-3 or TRBV12-4 to TRBJ1-6, with D maybe TRBD1 (5 bases). The CDR3 runs 14 residues. Trimming cost V 6 bases and J 10 bases, with 16 bases left between them. The CDR3, as DNA: TGTGCCAGCAGCACCGGGACGGCAGGATCACCCCTCCACTTT. Residues: CASSTGTAGSPLHF.

This clonotype was seen ten or more times. V usage is TRBV20-1 and J usage is TRBJ1-1; D gene unclear. Trimming removed 6 bases from V and 1 base from J, with 9 bases in between. CDR1 is DFQATT and CDR2 is SNEGSKA in the germline V gene (reference sequence). The CDR3 totals 12 residues. Here the CDR3 DNA reads TGCAGTGCCTCTACCTCGAACACTGAAGCTTTCTTT. It encodes CSASTSNTEAFF.

This clonotype occurred many times. The genes are TRBV6-6 and TRBJ2-5; D uncertain. The V end was cut by 8 bases, the J end by 5 bases, with 9 bases between. The length of the CDR3 is 11 residues. The V gene's germline CDR1 is MNHNY and CDR2 SVGAGI (reference sequence). DNA of the CDR3: TGTGCCAGCGGTATTGGCGAGACCCAGTACTTC. It translates to CASGIGETQYF.

The chain is built from TRBV5-1 and TRBJ1-1; D unresolved. The CDR3 totals 15 residues. Germline values: CDR1 SGHRS, CDR2 YFSETQ. Trimming stripped 0 bases from V and 3 bases from J, with 12 bases between. The CDR3 loop reads CASSLGAGRDTEAFF. The CDR3 DNA is TGCGCCAGCAGCTTGGGAGCGGGTAGAGACACTGAAGCTTTCTTT.

There are a few counts of this clonotype. The chain recombines TRBV5-5 with TRBJ1-1; D is uncertain. V was pared by 0 bases and J by 1 base, with 13 bases between. The CDR3 spans 16 residues. CDR1 is SGHKS, CDR2 YYEKEE, per germline (reference sequence). The chain's CDR3 is CASSLGWIWPNTEAFF. The CDR3 region has the DNA TGTGCCAGCAGCTTGGGGTGGATATGGCCGAACACTGAAGCTTTCTTT.

This clonotype was counted ten times or more. The rearrangement joins TRBV10-3 to TRBJ2-4, with unresolved D. Germline values: CDR1 ENHRY, CDR2 SYGVKD. The germline V and J ends were trimmed by 4 bases and 7 bases, with 23 bases remaining between them. The CDR3 totals 17 residues. Here the CDR3 DNA reads TGTGCCATCAGTGGGGGTCAGAGAGATCCCAATGGGAACATTCAGTACTTC. It yields the protein CAISGGQRDPNGNIQYF.

This clonotype was seen a handful of times. V gene TRBV7-7 combines with J gene TRBJ2-1, with 9 bases matching TRBD2. CDR3 length: 15 residues. Looked up from germline, CDR1 is SSHAT and CDR2 is FNYEAQ (reference sequence). J lost 7 bases, V lost 9 bases, and 13 bases had no gene match. The CDR3 is CARTGLREGRNEQFF. The DNA of the CDR3 is TGTGCCAGGACGGGGCTGCGGGAGGGGAGAAATGAGCAGTTCTTC.

This clonotype was detected only a few times. V usage is TRBV11-2 and J usage is TRBJ2-6; no reliable D call. V was shortened by 0 bases and J by 18 bases, with 15 bases between the two germline ends. Germline-derived CDR1 and CDR2 are SGHAT and FQNNGV. This CDR3 is 13 amino acids long. CDR3 region: CASSLDLRVGPTF. As DNA, the CDR3 is TGTGCCAGCAGCTTAGATCTTAGGGTTGGTCCGACTTTC.

This clonotype was counted ten times or more. V usage is TRBV20-1 and J usage is TRBJ1-1; no firm D call. Germline-derived CDR1 and CDR2 are DFQATT and SNEGSKA (reference sequence). The CDR3 runs to 16 residues. V gave up 0 bases and J gave up 0 bases, with 14 bases separating them. Here the CDR3 reads CSARDGAGRVNTEAFF. Written as DNA, the CDR3 is TGCAGTGCTAGAGATGGCGCCGGACGGGTGAACACTGAAGCTTTCTTT.

This clonotype was counted between two and nine times. V is TRBV24-1 and J is TRBJ1-2; D is unresolved. Germline CDR1 is KGHDR and CDR2 is SFDVKD. V lost 4 bases to trimming and J lost 2 bases, with 10 bases between them. This CDR3 has 14 residues. CDR3 in DNA: TGTGCCACCAGTGAGTTCGGTCTAAACTATGGCTACACCTTC. Translated, it gives CATSEFGLNYGYTF.

Comment on this clonotype: The conserved phenylalanine or tryptophan normally closing the CDR3 is absent here, so this likely arose from a read error. V and J are TRBV2 and TRBJ2-7; 7 bases match TRBD2. V gave up 2 bases and J gave up 4 bases; unmatched junction bases: 5. This CDR3 region has 14 residues. Germline V gene lookup returns CDR1 SNHLY and CDR2 FYNNEI. The CDR3 is CASSELGGSYEQYY. DNA for the CDR3: TGTGCCAGCAGTGAATTGGGGGGGAGTTACGAGCAGTACTAC.

The chain links TRBV4-3 to TRBJ2-1; 9 bases fit TRBD1. From germline, CDR1 is LGHNA and CDR2 YSLEER. This CDR3 is built from 15 residues. V dropped 5 bases and J dropped 3; count of bases not matched to a gene: 5. In DNA form, the CDR3 reads TGCGCCAGCAGCAACACAGGGGGCAGCTACAATGAGCAGTTCTTC. Protein product: CASSNTGGSYNEQFF.

The J gene is TRBJ1-6, the V gene TRBV12-3 or TRBV12-4, with D hard to call. This CDR3 region has 14 residues. V was shortened by 0 bases and J by 7 bases, with 7 bases between the two germline ends. CDR3 region: CASSLAMGNSPLHF. CDR3 DNA sequence: TGTGCCAGCAGTTTAGCGATGGGGAATTCACCCCTCCACTTT.

This clonotype appeared many times. This sequence joins TRBV7-2 and TRBJ1-6; D uncertain. With 1 base removed from V and 6 bases from J, the gap between germline ends came to 7 bases. The CDR3 runs 14 residues. The germline V gene encodes CDR1 SGHTA and CDR2 FQGNSA. The DNA for the CDR3 is TGTGCCAGCAGCTTAGGTGCCAGTAATTCACCCCTCCACTTT. Protein: CASSLGASNSPLHF.

This clonotype was found many times. The V and J genes are TRBV7-2 and TRBJ2-7; D is possibly TRBD1 (6 bases). Germline-derived CDR1 and CDR2 are SGHTA and FQGNSA. Trimming left V 7 bases short and J 6 bases short, with 16 bases between. The CDR3 contains 13 residues. CDR3 DNA sequence: TGTGCCAGCAACTCAGTAGGGGGAGTCGAGCAGTACTTC. Translating gives CASNSVGGVEQYF.

The chain uses TRBV7-3 and TRBJ2-2, with unresolved D. The CDR3 length is 13 residues. Germline lookup yields CDR1 SGHTA and CDR2 FQGTGA. V was cut by 3 bases and J by 4 bases, with 6 bases left in between. The DNA of the CDR3 is TGTGCCAGCAGCTTGGCGTTCACCGGGGAGCTGTTTTTT. It specifies CASSLAFTGELFF.

This clonotype was seen ten or more times. The chain recombines TRBV6-1 with TRBJ2-2; TRBD1 is a possible D gene (6 bases). Per the germline V gene, CDR1 is MNHNS and CDR2 is SASEGT. The CDR3 extends over 16 amino acids. CDR3 sequence reads: CATRSPGHVLTGELFF. The CDR3 bases are TGTGCTACCAGGTCCCCGGGACACGTACTCACCGGGGAGCTGTTTTTT.